Listed here are 26 T cell receptor beta chains from one sample, sequenced in a study of control samples from healthy donors and cancer patients. This table comes from immunoSEQ multiplex PCR, and its TCRdb copy is limited to in-frame clones, with some not included. The sample lists about 140,000 clones, roughly 89% seen once, with approximately 11% in the top ten. Source material: blood. The receptor set was obtained from a man aged 25 to 40 in good health.

Concerning this clone itself: Additional DNA sequences in this sample encode the identical CDR3. This rearrangement joins TRBV6-1 to TRBJ1-4; D is perhaps TRBD1 (6 bases). Germline V gives CDR1 MNHNS, CDR2 SASEGT. V gave up 4 bases and J gave up 7 bases, with 22 bases separating them. This CDR3 is built from 17 residues. CDR3 residues: CASSVSGTGGFREKLFF. Written as DNA, the CDR3 is TGTGCCAGCAGTGTATCCGGGACGGGGGGCTTCCGTGAAAAACTGTTTTTT.

The V call is TRBV18, the J call TRBJ2-7, with D perhaps matching TRBD1 (6 bases). V was shortened by 6 bases and J by 0 bases, with 15 bases between the two germline ends. CDR3 length: 15 residues. CDR1 and CDR2 (germline): KGHSH, LQKENI. CDR3 nucleotides: TGTGCCAGCTCTCAGGAAACAGGGTCCTCCTACGAGCAGTACTTC. As protein: CASSQETGSSYEQYF.

The chain joins TRBV14 to TRBJ1-6; D gene uncertain. Germline V gene sequence: CDR1 SGHDN, CDR2 FVKESK. The V end was cut by 4 bases, the J end by 9 bases, with 13 bases between. CDR3 length equals 14 residues. The CDR3: CASSPEIRGSPLHF. The CDR3 nucleotides are TGTGCCAGCAGCCCCGAGATAAGAGGTTCACCCCTCCACTTT.

The J gene is TRBJ2-1, the V gene TRBV2; 9 bases map to TRBD2. The CDR3 runs 14 residues. V lost 4 bases to trimming and J lost 4 bases; unmatched junction nucleotides: 2. Germline V gives CDR1 SNHLY, CDR2 FYNNEI. CDR3 DNA: TGTGCCAGCAGTGGACTAGCGGCATACAATGAGCAGTTCTTC. The encoded protein is CASSGLAAYNEQFF.

Remarks on this clone: Additional DNA sequences in this sample encode the identical CDR3. V gene TRBV27 combines with J gene TRBJ1-5; D not resolved. The germline gives CDR1 MNHEY, CDR2 SMNVEV (reference sequence). With 6 bases removed from V and 4 bases from J, the gap between germline ends came to 10 bases. This CDR3 comprises 13 residues. The CDR3 loop reads CASSLGENQPQHF. The CDR3 DNA reads as TGTGCCAGCAGCCTTGGGGAAAATCAGCCCCAGCATTTT.

This clone has just one count. This chain connects TRBV28 to TRBJ2-7, with 9 bases identical to TRBD1. CDR1 MDHEN and CDR2 SYDVKM come from the germline V gene. V gave up 7 bases and J gave up 4 bases; unmatched junction bases: 8. This CDR3 is 14 amino acids long. The CDR3 nucleotides are TGTGCCAGCAACGTCAGGACAGGGGTGTACGAGCAGTACTTC. This sequence encodes CASNVRTGVYEQYF. Using reference TRBV28 and TRBJ2-7 for the parts outside the CDR3, the full variable domain is DVKVTQSSRYLVKRTGEKVFLECVQDMDHENMFWYRQDPGLGLRLIYFSYDVKMKEKGDIPEGYSVSREKKERFSLILESASTNQTSMYLCASNVRTGVYEQYFGPGTRLTVT.

By its share, this clone is large. The chain recombines TRBV2 with TRBJ2-3; a weak D match, TRBD1 (5 bases). The CDR3 is 13 residues long. The V gene lost 6 bases and the J gene lost 3 bases, with 10 bases spanning the gap. Germline assignment: CDR1 SNHLY and CDR2 FYNNEI. The CDR3 bases are TGTGCCAGCAGGACCAGGGTTACAGATACGCAGTATTTT. It is translated as CASRTRVTDTQYF.

The J gene is TRBJ1-1, the V gene TRBV11-2; D gene ambiguous. Germline V CDR1 and CDR2: SGHAT, FQNNGV. V was cut by 2 bases and J by 0 bases, with 22 bases left in between. The CDR3 contains 19 residues. The CDR3 DNA follows: TGTGCCAGCAGCTTATTTGCGCATGCGGTCGGCATAATGAACACTGAAGCTTTCTTT. Its translation: CASSLFAHAVGIMNTEAFF.

The rearrangement uses TRBV2 and TRBJ1-5; D may be TRBD1 (6 bases). Germline CDR1 reads SNHLY; CDR2 reads FYNNEI. CDR3 length: 15 residues. V dropped 7 bases and J dropped 8 bases, with 21 bases sitting between them. The chain's CDR3 is CASKIGLPPGEPQHF. In DNA, the CDR3 is TGTGCCAGCAAAATAGGACTGCCCCCAGGGGAGCCCCAGCATTTT.

The J gene is TRBJ1-2, the V gene TRBV12-3 or TRBV12-4; D not certain. V was shortened by 5 bases and J by 6 bases, with 13 bases between the two germline ends. There are 13 residues in the CDR3. The CDR3 DNA follows: TGTGCCAGCAGTCCCCCGGTGAGGGATGGCTACACCTTC. Translating it yields CASSPPVRDGYTF.

The rearrangement uses TRBV9 and TRBJ2-7; perhaps TRBD1 as D (6 bases). Trimming removed 0 bases from V and 6 bases from J, with 16 bases in between. Germline CDR1 reads SGDLS; CDR2 reads YYNGEE. The CDR3 is made up of 15 amino acids. The CDR3 sequence is CASSVARAGASEQYF. In DNA, the CDR3 is TGTGCCAGCAGCGTAGCTCGAGCAGGGGCAAGCGAGCAGTACTTC.

The chain is built from TRBV28 and TRBJ2-7, with 7 bases identical to TRBD2. CDR1 MDHEN and CDR2 SYDVKM come from the germline V gene. The J segment lost 8 bases and the V segment lost 1 base, leaving 11 bases of the junction unmatched. This CDR3 spans 15 amino acids. The chain's CDR3 is CASSLLDREAGKQYF. In DNA form, the CDR3 reads TGTGCCAGCAGTTTATTGGATCGGGAGGCAGGGAAGCAGTACTTC.

The chain has TRBV27 and TRBJ2-7, with TRBD2 matching 8 bases. V lost 0 bases, J lost 0 bases, and 1 base stayed unmatched. Germline CDR1 MNHEY, CDR2 SMNVEV (reference sequence). This CDR3 is 15 amino acids long. The CDR3 nucleotides read TGTGCCAGCAGTTTATCCGGGACTAGCTCCTACGAGCAGTACTTC. Encoded protein: CASSLSGTSSYEQYF.

This chain links TRBV15 with TRBJ1-3; 9 bases are a match to TRBD1. In germline, CDR1 is LNHNV, CDR2 YYDKDF (reference sequence). Unmatched junction bases numbered 9, after V lost 4 bases and J lost 5 bases. The CDR3 is 16 amino acids. CDR3 residues: CATSTLTQGARNTIYF. The CDR3 nucleotides are TGTGCCACCAGCACACTCACACAGGGGGCCAGAAACACCATATATTTT.

V and J are TRBV27 and TRBJ2-2; 11 bases line up with TRBD2. V lost 2 bases and J lost 6; bases outside the gene matches: 5. Germline CDR1 is MNHEY and CDR2 is SMNVEV (reference sequence). This CDR3 comprises 16 residues. The CDR3 loop reads CASSLLSSGRSGELFF. DNA of the CDR3: TGTGCCAGCAGTTTACTTTCTAGCGGGAGGTCCGGGGAGCTGTTTTTT.

V gene TRBV7-2 combines with J gene TRBJ2-2; TRBD1 aligns across 8 bases. The CDR3 sequence is 14 residues long. J gave up 6 bases and V 5 bases, and 5 bases lay outside the gene matches. Looked up from germline, CDR1 is SGHTA and CDR2 is FQGNSA. This chain's CDR3 is CASSHTGQAGELFF. The CDR3 DNA reads TGTGCCAGCAGCCACACGGGACAGGCCGGGGAGCTGTTTTTT.

The rearrangement links TRBV21-1 to TRBJ1-2; TRBD1 reflects the table's D call only, with no check against the DNA. TRBV21-1 is reported as a pseudogene. The CDR3 is 15 residues long. The CDR3 region has the DNA TGTGCCAGCAGCAGCGGACAGCGGTCTAACTATGGCTACACCTTC. It codes for CASSSGQRSNYGYTF.

The chain recombines TRBV11-3 with TRBJ2-2, with 10 bases lining up with TRBD2. CDR3 length equals 16 residues. Germline V gives CDR1 SGHNT, CDR2 YENEEA. With V trimmed by 2 bases and J by 7 bases, 7 bases remained unmatched. Written as DNA, the CDR3 is TGTGCCAGCAGCTTACGGTCTAGCGGGAGTATCGGGGAGCTGTTTTTT. This gives the protein CASSLRSSGSIGELFF.

This chain joins TRBV14 and TRBJ2-7; D uncertain. The CDR3 is 11 residues long. The V end was cut by 2 bases, the J end by 3 bases, with 2 bases between. From germline, CDR1 is SGHDN and CDR2 FVKESK. DNA for the CDR3: TGTGCCAGCAGCCAAAGCTACGAGCAGTACTTC. Translating it yields CASSQSYEQYF.

The rearrangement uses TRBV5-8 and TRBJ2-3; D is unclear. The V and J ends lost 0 bases and 1 base respectively, with 9 bases between them. Per germline, CDR1 SGHTS and CDR2 YDEGEE. CDR3 length: 15 residues. CDR3 nucleotides: TGTGCCAGCAGCTTGGGCACTACAGGCACAGATACGCAGTATTTT. Translating it yields CASSLGTTGTDTQYF.

The gene calls are TRBV2 and TRBJ1-3; D remains ambiguous. Germline V gives CDR1 SNHLY, CDR2 FYNNEI. The CDR3 is 15 amino acids. Deletions cut 7 bases from V and 0 bases from J, with 13 bases between. CDR3: CASMSNSLSGNTIYF. The CDR3 DNA sequence: TGTGCCAGCATGTCCAACAGCCTCTCTGGAAACACCATATATTTT.

This chain joins TRBV6-1 and TRBJ2-1, with 7 nucleotides matching TRBD2. Germline CDR1 and CDR2: MNHNS and SASEGT. The CDR3 is 16 amino acids. The V segment lost 3 bases and the J segment 6 bases; nucleotides outside the gene matches: 11. The CDR3 sequence is CASSDPRGVSGNEQFF. In DNA form, the CDR3 reads TGTGCCAGCAGTGACCCTCGGGGGGTATCGGGCAATGAGCAGTTCTTC.

This clone was found once. The chain carries TRBV10-3 and TRBJ1-2; tentatively, D is TRBD1 (5 bases). The CDR3 loop spans 14 amino acids. Trimming took off 0 bases at V and 5 bases at J, with 10 bases between the two ends. The germline V gene has CDR1 ENHRY and CDR2 SYGVKD. In DNA form, the CDR3 reads TGTGCCATCAGTGAGTCGCCAGGGTGGTATGGCTACACCTTC. It is translated as CAISESPGWYGYTF.

V gene TRBV6-1 combines with J gene TRBJ1-6; possible D gene TRBD1, 5 bases. This CDR3 has 16 amino acids. V was clipped by 2 bases and J by 10 bases, with 18 bases between them. Germline values: CDR1 MNHNS, CDR2 SASEGT. CDR3 in amino acids: CASSEWGLGVGSPLHF. DNA of the CDR3: TGTGCCAGCAGTGAATGGGGCCTTGGCGTTGGATCACCCCTCCACTTT.

This clone is a singleton in its sample. V and J are TRBV4-1 and TRBJ2-1; unclear D gene. The CDR3 loop spans 13 amino acids. The germline V gene encodes CDR1 MGHRA and CDR2 YSYEKL. Deletions cut 1 base from V and 3 bases from J, with 4 bases between. CDR3 nucleotide sequence: TGCGCCAGCAGCCAAGGGTTCTACAATGAGCAGTTCTTC. Translation gives CASSQGFYNEQFF.

This chain joins TRBV5-6 and TRBJ2-3, with D perhaps matching TRBD1 or TRBD2 (6 bases each). Trimming left V 9 bases short and J 4 bases short, with 21 bases between. Germline CDR1 and CDR2: SGHDT and YYEEEE. The CDR3 runs to 15 residues. The CDR3 sequence: CATLREGGVADTQYF. The CDR3 bases are TGTGCCACCTTACGCGAGGGGGGAGTGGCAGATACGCAGTATTTT.